A single T cell receptor (beta chain) is shown here with its context. Its matching antigen is unknown. Within the sample, other DNA sequences also encode this same CDR3. The CDR3 is 14 residues long. Trimming took off 0 bases at V and 5 bases at J, with 11 bases between the two ends. Germline V gives CDR1 SGHRS, CDR2 YFSETQ. This entry is derived from a study of OX40 agonist ivuxolimab in advanced cancers. Study-level information: The study gave patients intravenous ivuxolimab at 0.01 to 10 mg/kg every 2 weeks. Dose-escalation patients suffered from hepatocellular carcinoma, melanoma, renal cell or head and neck cancer. Points from the study as a whole: Low normalized T-cell clonal expansion also characterized some of the nonresponders.

Repertoires were generated with immunoSEQ multiplex PCR, while TCRdb's copy carries only in-frame clones and drops some. The sample consists of about 160,000 clones, approximately 94% of them appearing once. A history of autoimmune disease or systemic immunosuppression excluded patients. The sequence was collected from an adult with an advanced solid tumor such as melanoma, head and neck, liver or kidney cancer. The specimen was CD4+ or CD8+ T cells sorted from blood, collected in a trial of the OX40 agonist ivuxolimab. The genes are TRBV5-1 and TRBJ1-1; a weak D match, TRBD1 (6 bases). The CDR3 protein is CASSLVGGDTEAFF. As DNA, the CDR3 is TGCGCCAGCAGCTTGGTGGGGGGCGATACTGAAGCTTTCTTT.